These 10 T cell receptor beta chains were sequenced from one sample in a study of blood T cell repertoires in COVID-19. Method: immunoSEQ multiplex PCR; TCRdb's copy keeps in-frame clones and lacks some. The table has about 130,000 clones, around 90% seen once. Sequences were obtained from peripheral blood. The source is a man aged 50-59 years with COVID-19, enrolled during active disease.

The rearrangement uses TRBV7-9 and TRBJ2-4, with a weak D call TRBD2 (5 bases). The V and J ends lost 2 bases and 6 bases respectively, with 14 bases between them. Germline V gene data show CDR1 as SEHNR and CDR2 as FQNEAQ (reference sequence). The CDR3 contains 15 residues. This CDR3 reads CASSLTGSTGNIQYF. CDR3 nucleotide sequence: TGTGCCAGCAGCTTAACGGGGTCGACTGGAAACATTCAGTACTTC.

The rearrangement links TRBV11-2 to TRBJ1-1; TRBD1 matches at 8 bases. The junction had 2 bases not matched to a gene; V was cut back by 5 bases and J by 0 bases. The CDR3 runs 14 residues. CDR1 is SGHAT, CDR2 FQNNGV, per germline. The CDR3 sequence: CASSPTGVNTEAFF. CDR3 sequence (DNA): TGTGCCAGCAGCCCGACAGGGGTGAACACTGAAGCTTTCTTT.

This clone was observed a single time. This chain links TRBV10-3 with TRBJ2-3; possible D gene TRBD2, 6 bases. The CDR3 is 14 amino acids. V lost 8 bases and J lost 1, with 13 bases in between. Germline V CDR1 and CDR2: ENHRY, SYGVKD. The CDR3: CAIAGPSGTDTQYF. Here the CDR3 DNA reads TGTGCCATCGCTGGGCCTAGCGGCACAGATACGCAGTATTTT.

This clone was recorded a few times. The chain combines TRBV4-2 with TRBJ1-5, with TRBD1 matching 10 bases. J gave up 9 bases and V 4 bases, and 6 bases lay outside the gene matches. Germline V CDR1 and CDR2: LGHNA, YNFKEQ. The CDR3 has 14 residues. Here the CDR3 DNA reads TGTGCCAGCAGCCGCGGACAGGGGGAGGTGCCCCAGCATTTT. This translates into CASSRGQGEVPQHF.

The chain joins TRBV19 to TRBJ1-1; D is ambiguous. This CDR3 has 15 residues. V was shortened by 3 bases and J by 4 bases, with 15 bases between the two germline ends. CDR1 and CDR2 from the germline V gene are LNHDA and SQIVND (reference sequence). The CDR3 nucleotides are TGTGCCAGTAGTATCGCCGGCGGGAGGGTCACTGAAGCTTTCTTT. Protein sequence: CASSIAGGRVTEAFF.

In DNA, the CDR3 is TGTGCCAGCAGTTACCGGGTCCGATCCTACGAGCAGTACTTC. This codes for CASSYRVRSYEQYF. The chain has TRBV6-2 or TRBV6-3 and TRBJ2-7; no firm D call. This CDR3 has 14 amino acids. Germline V gene lookup returns CDR1 MNHEY and CDR2 SVGEGT. The V end was cut by 2 bases, the J end by 1 base, with 9 bases between.

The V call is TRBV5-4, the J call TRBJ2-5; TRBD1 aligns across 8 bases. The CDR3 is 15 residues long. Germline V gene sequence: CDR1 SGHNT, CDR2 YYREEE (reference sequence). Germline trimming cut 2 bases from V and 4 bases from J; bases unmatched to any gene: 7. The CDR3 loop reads CASSLQGDSGETQYF. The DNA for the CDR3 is TGTGCCAGCAGCTTACAGGGGGATTCCGGAGAGACCCAGTACTTC.

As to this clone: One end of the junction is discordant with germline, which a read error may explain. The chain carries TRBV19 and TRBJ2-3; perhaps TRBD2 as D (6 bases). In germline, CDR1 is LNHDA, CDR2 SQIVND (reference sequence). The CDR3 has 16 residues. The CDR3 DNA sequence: TGTGCCAGTAGTCCAATTAGCGGTAGTGGGGTAGATACGCAATATTTT. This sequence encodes CASSPISGSGVDTQYF.

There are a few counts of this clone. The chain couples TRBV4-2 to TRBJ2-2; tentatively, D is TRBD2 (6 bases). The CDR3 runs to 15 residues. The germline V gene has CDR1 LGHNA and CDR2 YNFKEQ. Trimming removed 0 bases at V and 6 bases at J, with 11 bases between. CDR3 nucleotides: TGTGCCAGCAGCCAAGACGGTCCGGGGGCCGGGGAGCTGTTTTTT. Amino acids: CASSQDGPGAGELFF.

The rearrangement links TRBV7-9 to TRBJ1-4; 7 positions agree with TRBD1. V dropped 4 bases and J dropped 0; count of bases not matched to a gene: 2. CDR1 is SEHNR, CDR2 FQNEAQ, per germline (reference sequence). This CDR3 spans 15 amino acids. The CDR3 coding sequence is TGTGCCAGCAGCTCCGGACAGGCAACTAATGAAAAACTGTTTTTT. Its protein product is CASSSGQATNEKLFF.